This entry lists 29 T cell receptor beta chains sequenced from one sample in a study of early T cells in non-severe SARS-CoV-2 infection. Using its own MiXCR run on the 5' RACE reads, TCRdb lists one record per CDR3 protein. The table includes some 58,000 distinct CDR3 sequences, approximately 14% detected once. The sequenced sample was whole blood. The receptors were gathered from an adult who was a healthcare worker with PCR-confirmed SARS-CoV-2 infection or an uninfected control (not recorded which).

This clonotype was observed a few times. This chain joins TRBV18 and TRBJ2-7; D is uncertain. CDR1 and CDR2 (germline): KGHSH, LQKENI. The CDR3 length is 16 residues. Trimming pared 6 bases from V and 2 bases from J, leaving 20 bases between. CDR3 in amino acids: CASSTMDPSKPYEQYF. The CDR3, as DNA: TGTGCCAGCTCCACTATGGACCCGAGCAAGCCCTACGAGCAGTACTTC.

The table lists this clonotype with many counts. The chain uses TRBV7-9 and TRBJ2-2, with a weak D call TRBD2 (7 bases). The CDR3 is 15 residues long. Deletions cut 5 bases from V and 7 bases from J, with 17 bases between. Germline values: CDR1 SEHNR, CDR2 FQNEAQ (reference sequence). The CDR3, as DNA: TGTGCCAGCAGCCGAAACGGGGGGCTACTCGGGGAGCTGTTTTTT. Protein: CASSRNGGLLGELFF.

This sequence joins TRBV20-1 and TRBJ2-3, with TRBD2 matching 7 bases. The junction had 9 bases not matched to a gene; V was cut back by 4 bases and J by 2 bases. Germline V lookup: CDR1 DFQATT, CDR2 SNEGSKA (reference sequence). The CDR3 loop spans 15 amino acids. For the CDR3, the DNA is TGCAGTGCTAAACAAGCGGGGAGGAACACAGATACGCAGTATTTT. Residues: CSAKQAGRNTDTQYF.

Many counts were recorded for this clonotype. The chain carries TRBV3-1 and TRBJ2-1; D gene unclear. The CDR3 spans 11 residues. V was shortened by 4 bases and J by 4 bases, with 2 bases between the two germline ends. Germline V CDR1 and CDR2: LGHDT, YNNKEL (reference sequence). CDR3 amino acids: CASSRYNEQFF. The CDR3 nucleotides are TGTGCCAGCAGCCGTTACAATGAGCAGTTCTTC.

This clonotype was counted a few times. V usage is TRBV12-3 or TRBV12-4 and J usage is TRBJ2-1, with 9 bases lining up with TRBD1. The V and J ends lost 6 bases and 4 bases, in that order; junction bases with no gene match: 7. The CDR3 has 15 amino acids. CDR3 sequence reads: CASRLTGGWYNEQFF. The CDR3 DNA is TGTGCCAGCAGACTAACAGGGGGCTGGTACAATGAGCAGTTCTTC.

In this sample, this clonotype turned up many times. The CDR3 spells CSGGTGTYEQYF. CDR3 bases: TGCAGCGGGGGGACGGGCACCTACGAGCAGTACTTC. J is TRBJ2-7 and V is TRBV29-1, with D perhaps given as TRBD1 or TRBD2 (5 bases each). The CDR3 extends over 12 amino acids. Deletions cut 7 bases from V and 2 bases from J, with 12 bases between. CDR1 and CDR2 (germline): SQVTM, ANQGSEA.

CDR3 protein: CAWSATSPGELFF. The DNA for the CDR3 is TGTGCCTGGAGTGCCACTAGCCCCGGGGAGCTGTTTTTT. V usage is TRBV30 and J usage is TRBJ2-2; the D gene is possibly TRBD2 (6 bases). The V end was cut by 1 base, the J end by 6 bases, with 9 bases between. The V gene's germline CDR1 is GTSNPN and CDR2 SVGIG (reference sequence). The CDR3 length is 13 residues.

This clonotype has only a few counts. V usage is TRBV5-5 and J usage is TRBJ1-1; tentatively, D is TRBD1 (5 bases). Trimming took 0 bases from V and 2 from J, leaving 14 bases between them. Per germline, CDR1 SGHKS and CDR2 YYEKEE (reference sequence). The CDR3 totals 16 residues. As DNA, the CDR3 is TGTGCCAGCAGCTTGGAGGCAGGGTATAGCAACACTGAAGCTTTCTTT. Translated: CASSLEAGYSNTEAFF.

This chain links TRBV7-9 with TRBJ1-2; D is unresolved. The V end was cut by 3 bases, the J end by 2 bases, with 10 bases between. Germline V CDR1 and CDR2: SEHNR, FQNEAQ (reference sequence). The CDR3 is made up of 14 amino acids. CDR3 sequence reads: CASSFFGENYGYTF. The DNA of the CDR3 is TGTGCCAGCAGCTTCTTTGGGGAAAACTATGGCTACACCTTC.

This chain links TRBV10-3 with TRBJ1-1; TRBD1 might be the D (5 bases). In germline, CDR1 is ENHRY, CDR2 SYGVKD. Trimming took 6 bases from V and 1 from J, leaving 12 bases between them. This CDR3 comprises 14 residues. The CDR3 DNA reads as TGTGCCATCAGGCTGGGACGGGGGAACACTGAAGCTTTCTTT. Translated: CAIRLGRGNTEAFF.

The rearrangement joins TRBV18 to TRBJ2-2; tentatively, D is TRBD2 (5 bases). The V end lost 0 bases, the J end lost 7 bases, and 15 bases lay between the germline ends. The CDR3 is 16 amino acids. Germline V gives CDR1 KGHSH, CDR2 LQKENI. The CDR3 is CASSPPNRGALGELFF. For the CDR3, the DNA is TGTGCCAGCTCACCACCCAATCGGGGAGCTCTCGGGGAGCTGTTTTTT.

This clonotype has a count of ten or more. The chain is built from TRBV7-2 and TRBJ1-5; D unclear. The germline CDR1 and CDR2 sequences are SGHTA and FQGNSA. This CDR3 is 14 amino acids long. Deletions cut 1 base from V and 7 bases from J, with 11 bases between. The CDR3 loop is CASSLGLGGQPQHF. DNA of the CDR3: TGTGCCAGCAGCTTAGGGTTGGGAGGCCAGCCCCAGCATTTT.

In this sample, this clonotype turned up a few times. The chain combines TRBV18 with TRBJ1-1, with D possibly being TRBD1 (5 bases). CDR3 size: 17 residues. V was clipped by 6 bases and J by 5 bases, with 25 bases between them. The germline V gene encodes CDR1 KGHSH and CDR2 LQKENI. This chain's CDR3 is CASSQKSLAGSYTEAFF. In DNA, the CDR3 is TGTGCCAGCTCTCAAAAATCCTTGGCAGGGAGTTATACTGAAGCTTTCTTT.

This clonotype was detected a few times. The V call is TRBV25-1, the J call TRBJ1-2; D is perhaps TRBD1 (5 bases). CDR3 length: 13 amino acids. Trimming shortened V by 8 bases and J by 7 bases, and 17 bases separated the two germline ends. Germline V gene sequence: CDR1 MGHDK, CDR2 SYGVNS. The CDR3 protein is CASCRDATRGYTF. The CDR3 nucleotides are TGTGCCAGCTGCAGGGACGCAACGCGTGGCTACACCTTC.

The gene calls are TRBV3-2 and TRBJ2-5; the table calls TRBD1, which could not be checked here. TRBV3-2 is a recognized pseudogene. The length of the CDR3 is 14 residues. CDR3 region: CARGQGERQETQYF. The CDR3, as DNA: TGTGCCAGAGGACAGGGGGAACGCCAAGAGACCCAGTACTTC.

The genes are TRBV5-1 and TRBJ2-1, with a possible D match to TRBD2 (6 bases). Germline lookup yields CDR1 SGHRS and CDR2 YFSETQ. Trimming took 7 bases from V and 12 from J, leaving 20 bases between them. The CDR3 runs 13 residues. The CDR3 protein is CASRRRDSSMQFF. CDR3 coding DNA: TGCGCCAGCCGACGCCGGGACTCCTCGATGCAGTTCTTC. The full variable domain, its missing parts supplied by reference TRBV5-1 and TRBJ2-1, is KAGVTQTPRYLIKTRGQQVTLSCSPISGHRSVSWYQQTPGQGLQFLFEYFSETQRNKGNFPGRFSGRQFSNSRSEMNVSTLELGDSALYLCASRRRDSSMQFFGPGTRLTVL.

The V and J genes are TRBV5-1 and TRBJ1-4; D is uncertain. Germline CDR1 is SGHRS and CDR2 is YFSETQ. There are 14 residues in the CDR3. V was trimmed by 2 bases and J by 7 bases, leaving 12 bases between them. The CDR3 DNA reads as TGCGCCAGCAGCTTCGCAGGACGGACTGAAAAACTGTTTTTT. It is translated as CASSFAGRTEKLFF.

The V gene is TRBV4-2, the J gene TRBJ2-1, with 16 bases matching TRBD2. The CDR3 consists of 19 residues. Germline V CDR1 and CDR2: LGHNA, YNFKEQ. V lost 2 bases and J lost 4; bases outside the gene matches: 8. The chain's CDR3 is CASSQFPGTSGGEYNEQFF. The CDR3 DNA reads as TGTGCCAGCAGCCAATTCCCCGGGACTAGCGGGGGGGAGTACAATGAGCAGTTCTTC.

This clonotype was counted at least ten times. The chain links TRBV6-5 to TRBJ1-2, with 7 positions matching TRBD1. Germline loops: CDR1 MNHEY, CDR2 SVGAGI. The CDR3 consists of 12 residues. With V trimmed by 6 bases and J by 2 bases, 0 bases remained unmatched. As DNA, the CDR3 is TGTGCCAGCAGGGACAGGAACTATGGCTACACCTTC. Amino acid sequence: CASRDRNYGYTF.

The count of this clonotype is one. The CDR3 loop is CASSQGSAGELFF. In nucleotides, the CDR3 is TGTGCCAGCAGCCAAGGGTCCGCCGGGGAGCTGTTTTTT. The rearrangement uses TRBV3-1 and TRBJ2-2; D ambiguous. The germline V gene encodes CDR1 LGHDT and CDR2 YNNKEL (reference sequence). V lost 1 base, J lost 6 bases, and 6 bases lay in between. CDR3 length: 13 amino acids.

A few counts support this clonotype. V is TRBV11-2 and J is TRBJ2-7, with 10 bases fitting TRBD2. V lost 7 bases to trimming and J lost 2 bases; unmatched junction nucleotides: 2. In germline, CDR1 is SGHAT, CDR2 FQNNGV. The CDR3 length is 13 residues. CDR3 loop: CASTTSGAYEQYF. The CDR3 nucleotides are TGTGCCAGCACCACTAGCGGGGCCTACGAGCAGTACTTC.

The table lists this clonotype with many counts. The chain links TRBV6-1 to TRBJ2-1; perhaps TRBD1 as D (6 bases). The CDR3 runs to 16 residues. Germline CDR1 and CDR2: MNHNS and SASEGT. Trimming left V 0 bases short and J 9 bases short, with 18 bases between. The CDR3 region is CASSEAWGHPFGEQFF. For the CDR3, the DNA is TGTGCCAGCAGTGAAGCTTGGGGACACCCCTTCGGTGAGCAGTTCTTC.

CDR3 sequence (DNA): TGTGCCAGCAGCTTCCCCACCGCAGATACGCAGTATTTT. The encoded protein is CASSFPTADTQYF. The chain carries TRBV12-3 or TRBV12-4 and TRBJ2-3; D is uncertain. Between the trimmed V and J ends, which lost 6 bases and 4 bases, there was a span of 11 bases. The CDR3 has 13 amino acids.

There are a few counts of this clonotype. The CDR3, as DNA: TGTGCCTGGAGGGCTCCGGTGGGGCGGGGGCCCTACAATGAGCAGTTCTTC. The encoded protein is CAWRAPVGRGPYNEQFF. The J gene is TRBJ2-1, the V gene TRBV30; D is possibly TRBD2 (7 bases). V shed 3 bases and J shed 2 bases, with 20 bases lying between them. Germline assignment: CDR1 GTSNPN and CDR2 SVGIG (reference sequence). This CDR3 is built from 17 residues.

V is TRBV27 and J is TRBJ1-2; D perhaps matches TRBD1 (6 bases). The CDR3 totals 12 residues. The V and J ends lost 5 bases and 4 bases respectively, with 8 bases between them. The germline gives CDR1 MNHEY, CDR2 SMNVEV (reference sequence). Here the CDR3 reads CASSDRPYGYTF. DNA of the CDR3: TGTGCCAGCAGTGACAGGCCCTATGGCTACACCTTC.

This clonotype was detected ten times or more. The chain has TRBV3-1 and TRBJ2-5; a possible D gene is TRBD1 (5 bases). This CDR3 contains 14 residues. In germline, CDR1 is LGHDT, CDR2 YNNKEL (reference sequence). V lost 5 bases to trimming and J lost 0 bases, with 10 bases between them. The CDR3 DNA is TGTGCCAGCAGCTCTCTGGACAACCAAGAGACCCAGTACTTC. This codes for CASSSLDNQETQYF.

The chain carries TRBV18 and TRBJ2-5; D gene unclear. Trimming pared 3 bases from V and 1 base from J, leaving 6 bases between. Germline CDR1 reads KGHSH; CDR2 reads LQKENI. The CDR3 is made up of 13 amino acids. CDR3 region: CASSPGAQETQYF. CDR3 in DNA: TGTGCCAGCTCACCGGGCGCCCAAGAGACCCAGTACTTC.

There are many counts of this clonotype. The V and J genes are TRBV7-2 and TRBJ2-7; 7 nucleotides match TRBD1. V was pared by 5 bases and J by 3 bases, with 13 bases of the junction left unmatched. The CDR3 covers 16 residues. Germline V gives CDR1 SGHTA, CDR2 FQGNSA. The CDR3 protein is CASSVGPTGKGYEQYF. The CDR3 DNA reads as TGTGCCAGCAGCGTGGGGCCGACAGGGAAGGGCTACGAGCAGTACTTC. Using reference TRBV7-2 and TRBJ2-7 for the parts outside the CDR3, the full variable domain is GAGVSQSPSNKVTEKGKDVELRCDPISGHTALYWYRQSLGQGLEFLIYFQGNSAPDKSGLPSDRFSAERTGGSVSTLTIQRTQQEDSAVYLCASSVGPTGKGYEQYFGPGTRLTVT.

Ten or more counts support this clonotype. J is TRBJ2-7 and V is TRBV7-6; tentatively, D is TRBD1 (6 bases). This CDR3 is 14 amino acids long. The germline V gene encodes CDR1 SGHVS and CDR2 FNYEAQ. V lost 1 base to trimming and J lost 2 bases, with 9 bases between them. The CDR3 protein is CASSLEAGAYEQYF. In DNA, the CDR3 is TGTGCCAGCAGCTTAGAGGCAGGGGCCTACGAGCAGTACTTC.